This TCR beta chain was documented in a study of T cells generated in artificial thymic organoids listed by TCRdb under 2017. Context from the whole study: In some experiments, thymic T cells were further FACS-purified to deplete CD4 immature single positive or double positive precursors. The TCR alpha and beta CDR3 repertoires of CD8 single positive T cells derived from in vitro artificial thymic organoids were compared with those of thymic and peripheral blood naive CD8 T cells. Displayed repertoire sequencing data were described as representative of three independent experiments.

Study-level results and caveats: Physiological TCR clonotype diversity, comparable to that of thymic and blood naive CD8 T cells, was observed in organoid-derived CD8 single positive T cells.

Primary CD8+ T cells were enriched with magnetic beads using the Miltenyi CD8+ T cell Isolation Kit. Before RNA extraction, CD3+TCRalphabeta+CD8 single positive T cells from organoids and thymus were sorted by FACS. Total RNA was purified from 40,000 to 200,000 sorted cells per sample with the RNeasy Micro kit, and quality checked on an Agilent RNA 6000 Nano chip. To release thymocytes, thymic fragments were dissected, broken up by pipetting and passed through a 70 um strainer. TCRalpha and TCRbeta libraries were amplified in separate semi-nested PCR reactions using Advantage 2 and reverse primers located in the TRAC or TRBC constant regions. Between 3.5 and 500 ng of total RNA was used as input for first-strand cDNA synthesis. TCR cDNA libraries were generated by 5'-RACE using the SMARTer PCR cDNA Synthesis kit, with a poly-dT primer for first-strand synthesis. Each semi-nested reverse primer in the constant region carried a 5-nucleotide sample-specific barcode, and the resulting products were cleaned up with the Zymo DNA Clean and Concentrator-5 kit. Up to ten barcoded samples were pooled, ligated to Illumina adaptors and sequenced on an Illumina MiSeq as 2 x 150 bp paired-end reads. Per the source publication's procedure: Demultiplexed reads were aligned with BLAT to a custom library of all human TRAV, TRAJ, TRBV, TRBD and TRBJ combinations from IMGT. The best BLAT hits were picked using pslCDnaFilter (-maxAligns=1, -ignoreIntrons), and custom Perl scripts were used to calculate clonotype frequencies. The public reads were reprocessed in TCRdb via fastp at Q25 and MiXCR, keeping in-frame beta chains. Duplicate CDR3 protein sequences are folded into a single record with the most common DNA and genes. TCRdb's processing, not the authors' own work, is the source of the V and J calls. Here the sample has approximately 2,500 distinct CDR3 sequences; 10% to 12% occur a single time. Around 3% of the sample rests with the top ten.

This clonotype qualifies as medium-sized (0.01 to 0.1%). Its antigen target is currently unknown. The sample holds no much larger clone one base away, and base qualities are not on file. The TCR comes from a human donor who gave cord blood stem cells for thymic organoid culture, a cardiac surgery patient who gave postnatal thymus, or a blood donor (not recorded which). Sequenced input: naive CD8+ T cells from the thymus. The sample's cell subset or site label is to be understood as: CD3+TCRalphabeta+CD8SP T cells; for blood, CD45RO-CCR7+ naive CD8+ T cells.

The sequenced DNA: TGTGCCAGCACCGTGGACAGGAGCACCAATCAGCCCCAGCATTTT. It encodes CASTVDRSTNQPQHF. The sequence joins TRBV12-3 or TRBV12-4 to TRBJ1-5; 7 middle bases align to TRBD1. V trim: 7 bases; J trim: 3 bases; unmatched bases: 9. The CDR3 holds 15 amino acids from the cysteine to the phenylalanine. The only DNA kept is the CDR3, 45 bases in frame from the first base.